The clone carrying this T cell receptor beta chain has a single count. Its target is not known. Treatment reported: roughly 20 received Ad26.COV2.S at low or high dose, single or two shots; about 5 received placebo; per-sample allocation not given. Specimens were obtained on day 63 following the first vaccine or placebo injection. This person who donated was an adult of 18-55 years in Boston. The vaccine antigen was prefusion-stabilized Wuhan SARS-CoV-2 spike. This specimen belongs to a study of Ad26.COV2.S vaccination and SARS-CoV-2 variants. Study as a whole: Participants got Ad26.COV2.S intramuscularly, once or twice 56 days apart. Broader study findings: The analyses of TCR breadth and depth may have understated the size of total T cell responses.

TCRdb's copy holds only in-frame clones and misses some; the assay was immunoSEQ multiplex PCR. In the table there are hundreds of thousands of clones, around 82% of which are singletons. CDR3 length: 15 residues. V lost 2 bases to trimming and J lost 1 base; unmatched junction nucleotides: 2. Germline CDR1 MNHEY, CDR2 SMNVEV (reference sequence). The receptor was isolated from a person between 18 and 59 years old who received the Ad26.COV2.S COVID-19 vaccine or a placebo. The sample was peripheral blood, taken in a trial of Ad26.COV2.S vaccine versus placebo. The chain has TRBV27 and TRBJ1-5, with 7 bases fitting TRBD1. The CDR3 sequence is CASSLQGVSNQPQHF. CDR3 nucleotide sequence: TGTGCCAGCAGTTTACAGGGGGTCAGCAATCAGCCCCAGCATTTT.